Listed below are T cell receptor beta chains from one sample, sequenced in a study of neurological immune-mediated disorders. TCRdb re-derived calls from the 5' RACE reads in MiXCR, one entry per CDR3 protein. The data contain about 4,800 distinct CDR3 sequences, about a quarter of them singletons. What was sequenced was CD8+ T cells from blood. Every receptor here comes from a woman in her fifties or sixties with HTLV-1-associated myelopathy (HAM/TSP). The CDR3 runs from the conserved cysteine through the conserved F or W. D genes are given only for firm matches. Size tells how often a clone was seen (once, few, many) or the class of an expanded clone, and some rows leave it out.

abundance	v_gene	j_gene	d_gene	CDR3aa	CDR3nt
-	TRBV5-1	TRBJ2-7	-	CASSLEVLGGEQYF	TGCGCCAGCAGCTTGGAGGTTTTGGGTGGCGAGCAGTACTTC
medium-sized	TRBV6-5	TRBJ1-2	-	CASSPPGLFNYGYTF	TGTGCCAGCAGTCCTCCGGGACTCTTTAACTATGGCTACACCTTC
many	TRBV7-8	TRBJ2-7	-	CASSLVDTLGEQYF	TGTGCCAGCAGCTTAGTCGACACTTTGGGCGAGCAGTACTTC
-	TRBV5-6	TRBJ2-1	-	CASSLDGGATYNEQFF	TGTGCCAGCAGCTTGGACGGCGGGGCTACCTACAATGAGCAGTTCTTC
many	TRBV20-1	TRBJ2-1	-	CSASEDPSYNEQFF	TGCAGTGCTAGCGAAGACCCTAGCTACAATGAGCAGTTCTTC
many	TRBV29-1	TRBJ2-2	-	CSVENTGELFF	TGCAGCGTTGAAAATACCGGGGAGCTGTTTTTT
many	TRBV2	TRBJ2-1	-	CASREKPDEQFF	TGTGCCAGCAGGGAAAAGCCGGATGAGCAGTTCTTC
medium-sized	TRBV5-5	TRBJ2-3	-	CASKPPGLLTDTQYF	TGTGCCAGCAAACCTCCGGGACTCCTCACAGATACGCAGTATTTT
-	TRBV5-1	TRBJ1-5	TRBD1	CASSEGQPSNQPQHF	TGCGCCAGCAGCGAGGGACAGCCAAGCAATCAGCCCCAGCATTTT
many	TRBV12-3/TRBV12-4	TRBJ2-5	TRBD2	CASSLGLAGGETQYF	TGTGCCAGCAGTTTAGGACTAGCGGGAGGAGAGACCCAGTACTTC
medium-sized	TRBV5-1	TRBJ1-2	-	CASSFGVWYGYTF	TGCGCCAGCAGCTTCGGGGTATGGTATGGCTACACCTTC
few	TRBV5-1	TRBJ2-3	TRBD1	CASTGQGARADTQYF	TGCGCCAGCACCGGACAGGGGGCTAGGGCAGATACGCAGTATTTT
-	TRBV7-9	TRBJ1-2	-	CASIPDRADGYTF	TGTGCCAGCATCCCCGATCGGGCAGATGGCTACACCTTC
medium-sized	TRBV15	TRBJ2-7	-	CATSMEAASSYEQYF	TGTGCCACCAGCATGGAAGCTGCGAGCTCCTACGAGCAGTACTTC
many	TRBV20-1	TRBJ2-3	TRBD2	CSARDRGGGPDTQYF	TGCAGTGCTAGAGATCGGGGGGGGGGCCCTGATACGCAGTATTTT
medium-sized	TRBV14	TRBJ2-2	-	CASSLARSTGELFF	TGTGCCAGCAGCCTCGCCAGAAGCACCGGGGAGCTGTTTTTT
-	TRBV29-1	TRBJ2-7	-	CVPGIDLYEQYF	TGCGTCCCCGGGATAGATCTGTACGAGCAGTACTTC
many	TRBV12-3/TRBV12-4	TRBJ2-7	TRBD2	CASSSPLAGELGQYF	TGTGCCAGCAGTTCCCCCCTAGCGGGGGAGTTGGGGCAGTACTTC
many	TRBV18	TRBJ2-7	TRBD1	CASSPLGQVGWEQYF	TGTGCCAGCTCACCACTGGGACAGGTCGGGTGGGAGCAGTACTTC
many	TRBV20-1	TRBJ1-3	TRBD1	CSALRTGATAGNTIYF	TGCAGTGCTCTTCGGACAGGGGCAACTGCTGGAAACACCATATATTTT
many	TRBV6-2/TRBV6-3	TRBJ2-1	TRBD2	CASSYSRASGYNEQFF	TGTGCCAGCAGTTACTCGAGGGCTAGCGGCTACAATGAGCAGTTCTTC
-	TRBV3-1	TRBJ2-7	-	CASSREEADAYEQYF	TGTGCCAGCAGCCGAGAGGAAGCAGACGCCTACGAGCAGTACTTC
many	TRBV7-2	TRBJ2-3	TRBD1	CASSPDRVFDTQYF	TGTGCCAGCAGCCCCGACAGGGTATTTGATACGCAGTATTTT
many	TRBV6-5	TRBJ2-5	TRBD2	CASSYSSGLAQETQYF	TGTGCCAGCAGTTACTCCTCGGGACTAGCACAAGAGACCCAGTACTTC
-	TRBV3-1	TRBJ2-3	-	CASSRGQGLADTQYF	TGTGCCAGCAGCCGAGGTCAGGGCCTCGCAGATACGCAGTATTTT
-	TRBV4-1	TRBJ1-1	-	CASSQEDSSIYLCSATGGTEAFF	-
few	TRBV20-1	TRBJ2-5	TRBD2	CSASEWTSEETQYF	TGCAGTGCTAGTGAGTGGACTAGCGAAGAGACCCAGTACTTC
medium-sized	TRBV11-2	TRBJ2-2	-	CASSSQFGSVPGELFF	TGTGCCAGCAGCTCACAATTCGGGAGTGTTCCCGGGGAGCTGTTTTTT
medium-sized	TRBV20-1	TRBJ1-4	TRBD1	CSARDRTGGGEKLFF	TGCAGTGCTAGAGATCGAACAGGGGGAGGTGAAAAACTGTTTTTT
few	TRBV7-9	TRBJ2-4	TRBD1	CASIQDRENIQYF	TGTGCCAGCATTCAAGACAGGGAAAACATTCAGTACTTC
medium-sized	TRBV7-8	TRBJ2-3	TRBD2	CASSAGGGLTDTQYF	TGTGCCAGCAGCGCAGGCGGGGGGCTAACAGATACGCAGTATTTT
many	TRBV6-1	TRBJ2-1	TRBD2	CASSGPPPASGTYNEQFF	TGTGCCAGCAGTGGACCTCCGCCGGCTAGCGGGACCTACAATGAGCAGTTCTTC
many	TRBV29-1	TRBJ2-7	-	CSVEGWAGEQYF	TGCAGCGTTGAGGGATGGGCGGGCGAGCAGTACTTC
-	TRBV7-9	TRBJ2-7	-	CASSLGKGEIRYKQYF	TGTGCCAGCAGCTTAGGGAAGGGGGAGATACGGTACAAGCAGTACTTC
-	TRBV7-9	TRBJ2-1	-	CASSLVSVSYNEQFF	TGTGCCAGCAGCTTAGTTAGCGTCAGCTACAATGAGCAGTTCTTC
many	TRBV12-5	TRBJ1-1	-	CASGLFVGQQNTEAFF	TGTGCTAGTGGTTTGTTCGTAGGACAGCAGAACACTGAAGCTTTCTTT
many	TRBV28	TRBJ2-5	-	CASSRVIWETQYF	TGTGCCAGCAGTCGGGTGATTTGGGAGACCCAGTACTTC
many	TRBV4-1	TRBJ2-7	TRBD1	CASSQGQGFNEQYF	TGCGCCAGCAGCCAGGGACAGGGGTTTAACGAGCAGTACTTC
large	TRBV4-2	TRBJ2-7	-	CASSPPSSSYEQYF	TGTGCCAGCAGCCCCCCTAGCAGCTCCTACGAGCAGTACTTC
many	TRBV20-1	TRBJ2-5	TRBD1	CSAEADGQGGETQYF	TGCAGTGCTGAAGCGGATGGACAGGGGGGGGAGACCCAGTACTTC
many	TRBV24-1	TRBJ2-5	TRBD1	CATSETGVAETQYF	TGTGCCACCAGTGAGACAGGGGTAGCAGAGACCCAGTACTTC
medium-sized	TRBV12-3/TRBV12-4	TRBJ1-2	TRBD1	CASSPTGTGAGYTF	TGTGCCAGCAGTCCAACCGGGACAGGGGCTGGCTACACCTTC
many	TRBV3-1	TRBJ2-1	-	CASSQDRGSSYNEQFF	TGTGCCAGCAGCCAAGATCGGGGGAGCTCCTACAATGAGCAGTTCTTC
many	TRBV14	TRBJ2-7	-	CASSQGLAYEQYF	TGTGCCAGCAGCCAAGGGCTGGCCTACGAGCAGTACTTC